Sequencing of this TCR beta chain was carried out in a study of CD8 T cells in ankylosing spondylitis listed by TCRdb under 2017. Describing the broader study: The study profiled T cell receptor beta repertoires in healthy donors and ankylosing spondylitis patients to find disease-linked TCR variants. The full study cohort comprised 20 to 25 ankylosing spondylitis patients and about a hundred healthy donors. Samples of peripheral blood were taken, and for ankylosing spondylitis patients, synovial fluid was collected as well. Results and caveats for the whole study, not just this receptor: According to the report, matched synovial fluid samples from ankylosing spondylitis patients were significantly enriched for the disease-linked clones. Some motif variants had previously been reported in the synovial fluid and blood of reactive arthritis patients, which suggests shared mechanisms of disease initiation. A CD8+ phenotype was shown by the disease-linked clones, which were found at relatively low frequencies in peripheral blood. Blood from ankylosing spondylitis patients appeared to be characterized by a TCR beta motif made up of seven or eight highly homologous amino acid variants.

Reads for this sample came from an Illumina HiSeq 2500. Quantitative 5'-RACE with molecular barcodes was the method used to prepare the TCR beta libraries. As for how the authors treated the data: A new computational method, built on a probabilistic model of VDJ rearrangement, was used to identify disease-linked TCR variants. Using fastp trimming at Q25 and MiXCR clonotype assembly, TCRdb reanalyzed the public sequencing data and kept in-frame beta chains. Each CDR3 protein appears once, grouped with its most common genes and DNA. TCRdb, not the authors, supplied the V and J calls. Counted in this sample were about 420,000 distinct CDR3 sequences; 20% to 25% of them appeared once. About 15% of the sample is held by the ten biggest clonotypes. V is cut by 1 base and J by 5 bases, and the space between the germline ends is 14 bases. CDR1 and CDR2, looked up from the germline V gene, are SGHTA and FQGNSA. The CDR3, from cysteine to phenylalanine, totals 15 residues. Only the CDR3 DNA is retained, 45 bases long and in frame from the first base.

With respect to this clonotype: What this receptor recognizes is not known. Base qualities are not provided; no much larger clone lies one nucleotide away.

This sequence originates from a male donor with ankylosing spondylitis. Sequencing used blood, either unsorted or a sorted T cell fraction (not recorded which). The V gene is TRBV7-2 and the J gene is TRBJ2-5, and perhaps TRBD1 as D gene, on 6 matching bases. The CDR3 corresponds to CASSLVRQVSETQYF. The nucleotide sequence is TGTGCCAGCAGCTTAGTGCGACAGGTCAGCGAGACCCAGTACTTC.